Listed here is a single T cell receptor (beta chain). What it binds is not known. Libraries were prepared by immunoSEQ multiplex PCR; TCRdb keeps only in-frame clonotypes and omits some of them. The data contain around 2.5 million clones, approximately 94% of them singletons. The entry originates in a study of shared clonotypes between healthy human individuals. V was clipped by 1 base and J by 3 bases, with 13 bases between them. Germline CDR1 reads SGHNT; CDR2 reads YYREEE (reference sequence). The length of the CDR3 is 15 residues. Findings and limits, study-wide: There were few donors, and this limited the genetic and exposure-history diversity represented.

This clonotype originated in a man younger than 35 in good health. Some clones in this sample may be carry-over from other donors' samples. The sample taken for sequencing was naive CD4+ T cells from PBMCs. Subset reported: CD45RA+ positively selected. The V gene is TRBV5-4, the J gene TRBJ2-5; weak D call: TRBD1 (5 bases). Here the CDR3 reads CASSLRGPTKETQYF. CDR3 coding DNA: TGTGCCAGCAGCTTGAGGGGCCCCACCAAAGAGACCCAGTACTTC.